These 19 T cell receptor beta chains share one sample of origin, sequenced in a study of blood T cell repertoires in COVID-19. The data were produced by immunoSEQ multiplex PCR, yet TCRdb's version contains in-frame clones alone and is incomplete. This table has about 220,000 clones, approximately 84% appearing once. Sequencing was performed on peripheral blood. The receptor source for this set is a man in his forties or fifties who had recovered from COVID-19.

The CDR3 DNA sequence: TGCAGTGCTAGTGGGTGGGGGGATTACATGAACACTGAAGCTTTCTTT. This sequence encodes CSASGWGDYMNTEAFF. The V and J genes are TRBV20-1 and TRBJ1-1, with a weak D call TRBD1 (5 bases). V gave up 3 bases and J gave up 0 bases, with 17 bases separating them. Germline V CDR1 and CDR2: DFQATT, SNEGSKA (reference sequence). CDR3 length: 16 residues.

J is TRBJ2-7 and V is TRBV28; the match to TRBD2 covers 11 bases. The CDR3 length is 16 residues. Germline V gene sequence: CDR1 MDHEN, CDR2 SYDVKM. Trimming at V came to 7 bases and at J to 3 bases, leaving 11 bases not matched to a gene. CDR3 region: CASTITTSGSSYEQYF. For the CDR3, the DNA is TGTGCCAGCACCATCACCACTAGCGGGAGCAGCTACGAGCAGTACTTC.

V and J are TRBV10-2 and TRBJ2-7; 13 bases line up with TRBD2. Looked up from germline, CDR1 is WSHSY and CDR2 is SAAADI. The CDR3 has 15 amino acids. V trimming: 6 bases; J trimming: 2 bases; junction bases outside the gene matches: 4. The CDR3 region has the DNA TGCGCCAGCAGGACCGGACTAGCGGGGGCCTACGAGCAGTACTTC. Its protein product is CASRTGLAGAYEQYF.

CDR3 bases: TGTGCCAGCAGCCAGGGACTAGCGAGAGCGGCAGATACGCAGTATTTT. Protein: CASSQGLARAADTQYF. The rearrangement uses TRBV3-1 (or the pseudogene TRBV3-2) and TRBJ2-3; 10 bases are shared with TRBD2. The CDR3 extends over 16 amino acids. Losses at the gene ends were 3 bases for V and 4 bases for J; bases not matched to a gene: 7. CDR1 is LGHDT, CDR2 YNNKEL, per germline (reference sequence).

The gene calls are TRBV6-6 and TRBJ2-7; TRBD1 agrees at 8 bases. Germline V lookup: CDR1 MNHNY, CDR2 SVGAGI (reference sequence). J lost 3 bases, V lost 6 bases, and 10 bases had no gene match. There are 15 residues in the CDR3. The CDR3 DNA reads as TGTGCCAGCAGCCAAACAGGGGGTCAATTCTACGAGCAGTACTTC. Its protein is CASSQTGGQFYEQYF.

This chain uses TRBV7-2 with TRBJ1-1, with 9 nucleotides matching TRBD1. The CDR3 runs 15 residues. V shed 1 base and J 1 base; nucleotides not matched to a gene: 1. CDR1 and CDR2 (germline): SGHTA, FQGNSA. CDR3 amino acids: CASSLDRGPNTEAFF. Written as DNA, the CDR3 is TGTGCCAGCAGCTTAGACAGGGGGCCGAACACTGAAGCTTTCTTT.

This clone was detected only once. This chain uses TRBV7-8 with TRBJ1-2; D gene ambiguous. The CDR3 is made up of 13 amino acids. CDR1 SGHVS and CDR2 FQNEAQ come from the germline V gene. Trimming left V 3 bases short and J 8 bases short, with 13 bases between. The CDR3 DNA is TGTGCCAGCAGCTTCGGCGCACAAGCGGGCTACACCTTC. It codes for CASSFGAQAGYTF.

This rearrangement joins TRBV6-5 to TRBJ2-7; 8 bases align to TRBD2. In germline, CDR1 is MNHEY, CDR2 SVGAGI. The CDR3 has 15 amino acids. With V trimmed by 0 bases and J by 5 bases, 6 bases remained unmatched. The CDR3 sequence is CASSYSSGGLHEQYF. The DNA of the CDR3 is TGTGCCAGCAGTTACTCTTCGGGAGGGCTACACGAGCAGTACTTC.

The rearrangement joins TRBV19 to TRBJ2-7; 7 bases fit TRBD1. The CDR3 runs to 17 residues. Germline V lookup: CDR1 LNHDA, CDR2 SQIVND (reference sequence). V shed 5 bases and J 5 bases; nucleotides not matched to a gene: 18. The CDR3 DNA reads TGTGCCAGTAGTCCCATTATCCGGGACAGCCCCTCTCACGAGCAGTACTTC. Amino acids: CASSPIIRDSPSHEQYF.

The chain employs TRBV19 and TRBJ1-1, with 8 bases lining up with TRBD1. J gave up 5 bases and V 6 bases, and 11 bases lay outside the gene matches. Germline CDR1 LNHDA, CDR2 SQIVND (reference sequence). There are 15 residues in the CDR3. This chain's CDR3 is CASSQLDRAGTEAFF. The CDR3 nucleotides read TGTGCCAGTAGCCAATTGGACAGGGCGGGGACTGAAGCTTTCTTT.

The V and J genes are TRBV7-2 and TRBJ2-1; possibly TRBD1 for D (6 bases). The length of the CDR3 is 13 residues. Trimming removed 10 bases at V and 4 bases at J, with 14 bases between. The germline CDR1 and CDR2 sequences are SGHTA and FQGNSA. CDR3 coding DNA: TGTGCCACTGTCCAGGGGACGTACAATGAGCAGTTCTTC. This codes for CATVQGTYNEQFF.

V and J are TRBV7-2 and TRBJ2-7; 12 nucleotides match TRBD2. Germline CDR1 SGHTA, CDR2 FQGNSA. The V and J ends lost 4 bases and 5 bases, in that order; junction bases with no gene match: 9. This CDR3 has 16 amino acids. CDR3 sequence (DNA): TGTGCCAGCAGCTCCCGGACTAGCGGGAAATTCGACGAGCAGTACTTC. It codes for CASSSRTSGKFDEQYF. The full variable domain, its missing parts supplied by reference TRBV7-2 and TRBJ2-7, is GAGVSQSPSNKVTEKGKDVELRCDPISGHTALYWYRQSLGQGLEFLIYFQGNSAPDKSGLPSDRFSAERTGGSVSTLTIQRTQQEDSAVYLCASSSRTSGKFDEQYFGPGTRLTVT.

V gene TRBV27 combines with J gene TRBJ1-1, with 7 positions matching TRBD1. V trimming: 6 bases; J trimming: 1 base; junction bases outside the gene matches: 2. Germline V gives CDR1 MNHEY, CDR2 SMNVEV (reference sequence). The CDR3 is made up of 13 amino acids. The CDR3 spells CASRGQQNTEAFF. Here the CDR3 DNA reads TGTGCCAGCAGGGGACAGCAGAACACTGAAGCTTTCTTT.

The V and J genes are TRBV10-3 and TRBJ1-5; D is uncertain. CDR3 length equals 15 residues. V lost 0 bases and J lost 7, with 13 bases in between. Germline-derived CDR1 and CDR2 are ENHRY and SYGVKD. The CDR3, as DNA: TGTGCCATCAGTGAGTCGACCGGGGTCGGACAGCCCCAGCATTTT. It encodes CAISESTGVGQPQHF.

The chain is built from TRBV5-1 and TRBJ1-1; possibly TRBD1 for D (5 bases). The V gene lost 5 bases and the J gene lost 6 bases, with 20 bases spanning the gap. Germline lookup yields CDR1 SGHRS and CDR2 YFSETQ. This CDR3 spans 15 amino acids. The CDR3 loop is CASRLTDSYKSEAFF. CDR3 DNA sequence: TGCGCCAGCAGGCTTACCGACAGTTATAAATCTGAAGCTTTCTTT.

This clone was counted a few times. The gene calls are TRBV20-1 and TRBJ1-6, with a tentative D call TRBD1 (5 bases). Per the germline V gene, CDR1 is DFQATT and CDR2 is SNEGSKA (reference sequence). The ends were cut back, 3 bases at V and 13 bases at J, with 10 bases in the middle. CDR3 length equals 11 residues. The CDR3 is CSAREGTPLHF. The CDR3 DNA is TGCAGTGCTAGGGAGGGGACGCCCCTCCACTTT.

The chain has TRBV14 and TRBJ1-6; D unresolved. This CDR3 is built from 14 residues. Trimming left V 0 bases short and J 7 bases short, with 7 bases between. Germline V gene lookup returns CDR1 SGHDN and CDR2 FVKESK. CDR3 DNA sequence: TGTGCCAGCAGCCAAGACCGAGCAAATTCACCCCTCCACTTT. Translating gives CASSQDRANSPLHF.

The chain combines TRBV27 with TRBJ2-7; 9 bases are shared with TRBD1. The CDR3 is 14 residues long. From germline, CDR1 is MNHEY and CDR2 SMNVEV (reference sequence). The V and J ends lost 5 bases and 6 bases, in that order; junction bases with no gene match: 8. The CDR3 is CASSGRTGASEQYF. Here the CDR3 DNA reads TGTGCCAGCAGTGGGCGGACAGGGGCAAGCGAGCAGTACTTC.

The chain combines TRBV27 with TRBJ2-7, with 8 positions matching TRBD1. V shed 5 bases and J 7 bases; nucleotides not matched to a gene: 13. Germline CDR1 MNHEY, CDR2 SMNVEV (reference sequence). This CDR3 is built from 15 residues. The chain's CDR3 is CASSATGAGNKEQYF. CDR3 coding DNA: TGTGCCAGCAGTGCGACAGGGGCGGGTAATAAAGAGCAGTACTTC.